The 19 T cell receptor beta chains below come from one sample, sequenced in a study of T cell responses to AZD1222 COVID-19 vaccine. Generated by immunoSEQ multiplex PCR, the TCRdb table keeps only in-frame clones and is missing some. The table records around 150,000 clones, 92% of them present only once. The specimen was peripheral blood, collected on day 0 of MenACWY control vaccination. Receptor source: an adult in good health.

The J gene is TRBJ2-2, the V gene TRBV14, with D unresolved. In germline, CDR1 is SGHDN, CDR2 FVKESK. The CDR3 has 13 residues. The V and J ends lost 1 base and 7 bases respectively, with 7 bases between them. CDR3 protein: CASSQVRGGELFF. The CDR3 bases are TGTGCCAGCAGCCAAGTTCGAGGCGGGGAGCTGTTTTTT.

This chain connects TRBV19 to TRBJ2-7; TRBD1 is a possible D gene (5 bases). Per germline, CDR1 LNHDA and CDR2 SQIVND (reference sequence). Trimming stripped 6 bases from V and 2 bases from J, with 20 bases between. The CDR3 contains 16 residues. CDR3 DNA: TGTGCCAGTAGCCTCTATATAGGGGTAGATACCTACGAGCAGTACTTC. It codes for CASSLYIGVDTYEQYF.

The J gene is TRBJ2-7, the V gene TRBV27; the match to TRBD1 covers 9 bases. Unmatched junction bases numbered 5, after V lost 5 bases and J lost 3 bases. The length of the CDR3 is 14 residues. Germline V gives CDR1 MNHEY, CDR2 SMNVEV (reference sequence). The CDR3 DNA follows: TGTGCCAGCAGTATACGGGACAGGGACTACGAGCAGTACTTC. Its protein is CASSIRDRDYEQYF.

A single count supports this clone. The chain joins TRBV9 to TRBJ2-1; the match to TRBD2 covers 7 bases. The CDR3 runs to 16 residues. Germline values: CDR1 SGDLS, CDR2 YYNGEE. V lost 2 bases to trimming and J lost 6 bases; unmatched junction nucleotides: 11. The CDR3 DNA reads TGTGCCAGCAGCGTGTTATGGGCGGGAGAAGGCAATGAGCAGTTCTTC. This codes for CASSVLWAGEGNEQFF.

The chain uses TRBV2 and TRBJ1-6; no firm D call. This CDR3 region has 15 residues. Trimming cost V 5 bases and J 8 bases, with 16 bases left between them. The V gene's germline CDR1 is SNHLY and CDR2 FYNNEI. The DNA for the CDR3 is TGTGCCAGCAGTCTTTTGCAAAACGAGGATTCACCCCTCCACTTT. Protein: CASSLLQNEDSPLHF.

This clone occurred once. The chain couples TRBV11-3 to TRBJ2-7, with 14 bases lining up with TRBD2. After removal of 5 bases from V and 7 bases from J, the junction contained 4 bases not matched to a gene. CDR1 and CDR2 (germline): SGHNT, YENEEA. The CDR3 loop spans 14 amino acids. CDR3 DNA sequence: TGTGCCAGCAGCACCGGACTAGCGGGAGGTGAGCAGTACTTC. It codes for CASSTGLAGGEQYF.

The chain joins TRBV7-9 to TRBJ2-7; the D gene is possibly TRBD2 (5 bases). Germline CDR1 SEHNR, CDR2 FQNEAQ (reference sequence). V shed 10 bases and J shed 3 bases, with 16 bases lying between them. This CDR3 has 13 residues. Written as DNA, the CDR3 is TGTGCCACCTCCCCCGGAGGTGTCTACGAGCAGTACTTC. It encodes CATSPGGVYEQYF.

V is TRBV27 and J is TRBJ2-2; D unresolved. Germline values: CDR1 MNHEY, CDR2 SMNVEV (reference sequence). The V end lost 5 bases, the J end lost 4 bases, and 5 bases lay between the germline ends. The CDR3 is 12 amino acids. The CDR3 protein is CASSHSTGELFF. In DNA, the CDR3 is TGTGCCAGCAGTCATAGCACCGGGGAGCTGTTTTTT.

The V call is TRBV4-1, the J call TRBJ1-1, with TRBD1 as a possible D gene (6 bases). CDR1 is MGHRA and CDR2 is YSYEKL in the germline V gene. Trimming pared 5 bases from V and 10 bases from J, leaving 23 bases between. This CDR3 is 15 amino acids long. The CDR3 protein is CASSESGTHRGGAFF. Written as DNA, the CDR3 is TGCGCCAGCAGCGAATCGGGGACACATCGTGGGGGAGCTTTCTTT.

CDR3 amino acids: CASTPGQGTYGYTF. The DNA for the CDR3 is TGTGCCAGTACCCCGGGGCAGGGAACCTATGGCTACACCTTC. This chain uses TRBV19 with TRBJ1-2; D may be TRBD1 (5 bases). Germline CDR1 LNHDA, CDR2 SQIVND (reference sequence). The CDR3 extends over 14 amino acids. Trimming removed 7 bases from V and 4 bases from J, with 16 bases in between.

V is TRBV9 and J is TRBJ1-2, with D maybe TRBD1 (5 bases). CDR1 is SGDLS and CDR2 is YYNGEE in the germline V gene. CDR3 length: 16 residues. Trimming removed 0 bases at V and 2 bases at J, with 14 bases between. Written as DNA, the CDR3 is TGTGCCAGCAGCGTAGCTTGGGCAGGGCTAAACTATGGCTACACCTTC. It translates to CASSVAWAGLNYGYTF.

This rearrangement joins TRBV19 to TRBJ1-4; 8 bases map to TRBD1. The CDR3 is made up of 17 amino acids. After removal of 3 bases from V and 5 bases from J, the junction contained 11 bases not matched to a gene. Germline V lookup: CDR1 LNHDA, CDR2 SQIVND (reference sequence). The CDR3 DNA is TGTGCCAGTAGTATTTTCGCCAGGGGGCTCGGAAATGAAAAACTGTTTTTT. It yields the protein CASSIFARGLGNEKLFF.

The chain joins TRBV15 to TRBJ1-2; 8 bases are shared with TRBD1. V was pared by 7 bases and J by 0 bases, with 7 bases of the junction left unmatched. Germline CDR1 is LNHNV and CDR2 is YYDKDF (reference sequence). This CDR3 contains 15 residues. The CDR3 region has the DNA TGTGCCACCAACAAACAGGGGGAGACTAACTATGGCTACACCTTC. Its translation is CATNKQGETNYGYTF.

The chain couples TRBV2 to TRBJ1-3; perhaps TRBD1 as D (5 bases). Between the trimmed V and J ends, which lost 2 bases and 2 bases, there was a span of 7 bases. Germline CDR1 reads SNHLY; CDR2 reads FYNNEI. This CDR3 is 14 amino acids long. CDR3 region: CASSETGPGNTIYF. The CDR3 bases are TGTGCCAGCAGTGAAACAGGTCCTGGAAACACCATATATTTT.

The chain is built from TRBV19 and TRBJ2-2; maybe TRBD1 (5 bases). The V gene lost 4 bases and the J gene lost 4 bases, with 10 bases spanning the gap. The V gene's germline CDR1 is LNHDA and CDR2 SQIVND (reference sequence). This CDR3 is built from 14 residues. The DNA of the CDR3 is TGTGCCAGTAGTACAAACAGGATCACCGGGGAGCTGTTTTTT. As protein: CASSTNRITGELFF.

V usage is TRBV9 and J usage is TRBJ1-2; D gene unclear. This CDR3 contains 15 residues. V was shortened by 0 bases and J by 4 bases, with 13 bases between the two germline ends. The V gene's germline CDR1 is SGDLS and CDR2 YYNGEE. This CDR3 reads CASSVATSGGYGYTF. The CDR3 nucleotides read TGTGCCAGCAGCGTAGCTACGTCGGGCGGCTATGGCTACACCTTC.

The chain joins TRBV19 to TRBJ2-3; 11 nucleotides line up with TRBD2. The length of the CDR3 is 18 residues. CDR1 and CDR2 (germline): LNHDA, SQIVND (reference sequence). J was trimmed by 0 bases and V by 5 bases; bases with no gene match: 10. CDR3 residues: CASSGLAGGGLSTDTQYF. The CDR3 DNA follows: TGTGCCAGTAGTGGTCTAGCGGGAGGAGGGCTTAGCACAGATACGCAGTATTTT.

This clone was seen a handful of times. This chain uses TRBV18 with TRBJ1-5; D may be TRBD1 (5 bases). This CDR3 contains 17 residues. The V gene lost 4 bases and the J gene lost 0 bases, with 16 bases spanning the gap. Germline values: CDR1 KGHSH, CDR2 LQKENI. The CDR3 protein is CASSLTSGPYSNQPQHF. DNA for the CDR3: TGTGCCAGCTCACTCACCTCGGGGCCGTATAGCAATCAGCCCCAGCATTTT.

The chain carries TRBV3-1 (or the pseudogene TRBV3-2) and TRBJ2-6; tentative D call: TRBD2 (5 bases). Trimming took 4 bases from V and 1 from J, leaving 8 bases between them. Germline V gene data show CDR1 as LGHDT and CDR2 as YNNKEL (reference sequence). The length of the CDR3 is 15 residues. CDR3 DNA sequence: TGTGCCAGCAGCCCCCGGGGTTCTGGGGCCAACGTCCTGACTTTC. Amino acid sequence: CASSPRGSGANVLTF.